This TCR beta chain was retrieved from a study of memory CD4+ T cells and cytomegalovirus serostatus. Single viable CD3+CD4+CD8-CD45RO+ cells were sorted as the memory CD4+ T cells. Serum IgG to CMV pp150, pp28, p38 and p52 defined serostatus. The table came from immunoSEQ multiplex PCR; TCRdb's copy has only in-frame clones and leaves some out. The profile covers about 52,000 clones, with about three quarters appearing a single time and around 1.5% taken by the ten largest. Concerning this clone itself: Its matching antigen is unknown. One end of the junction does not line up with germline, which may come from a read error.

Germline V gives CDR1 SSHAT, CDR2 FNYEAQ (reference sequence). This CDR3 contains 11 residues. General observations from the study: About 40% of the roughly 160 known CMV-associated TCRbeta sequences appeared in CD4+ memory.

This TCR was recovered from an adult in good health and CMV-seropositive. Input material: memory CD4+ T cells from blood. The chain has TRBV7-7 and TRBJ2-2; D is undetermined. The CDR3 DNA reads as TGTGCTAGCACGGGTGGCGGGGAGCTGTTTTTT. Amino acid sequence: CASTGGGELFF.